Sequencing of this T cell receptor (beta chain) was carried out in a study of blood T cell repertoires in COVID-19. Measured with immunoSEQ multiplex PCR; TCRdb has only the in-frame clones, and not every one. The sample contains approximately 300,000 clones, more than 80% of which appear only once. Trimming removed 5 bases from V and 6 bases from J, with 23 bases in between. Per germline, CDR1 SGHTA and CDR2 FQGTGA. This CDR3 contains 17 residues. This clonotype originated in a woman in her forties or fifties with COVID-19, enrolled during active disease. The sequenced material came from peripheral blood. V and J are TRBV7-3 and TRBJ2-1; D unclear. CDR3 in DNA: TGTGCCAGCAGCAGAAGAGGCAGTCGAGACCCCCTCAATGAGCAGTTCTTC. It specifies CASSRRGSRDPLNEQFF.